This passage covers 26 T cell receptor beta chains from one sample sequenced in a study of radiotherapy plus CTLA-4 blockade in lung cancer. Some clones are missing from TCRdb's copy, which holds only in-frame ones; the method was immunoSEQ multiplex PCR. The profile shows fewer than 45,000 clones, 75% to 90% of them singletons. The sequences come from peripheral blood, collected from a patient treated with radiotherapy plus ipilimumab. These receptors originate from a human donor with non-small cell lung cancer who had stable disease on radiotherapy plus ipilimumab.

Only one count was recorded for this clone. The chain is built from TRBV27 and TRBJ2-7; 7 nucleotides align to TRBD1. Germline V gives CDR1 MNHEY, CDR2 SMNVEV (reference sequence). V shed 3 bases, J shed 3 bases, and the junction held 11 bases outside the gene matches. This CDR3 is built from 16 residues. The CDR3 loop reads CASSFSQGERGYEQYF. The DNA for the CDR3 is TGTGCCAGCAGTTTCTCCCAGGGGGAGAGGGGCTACGAGCAGTACTTC.

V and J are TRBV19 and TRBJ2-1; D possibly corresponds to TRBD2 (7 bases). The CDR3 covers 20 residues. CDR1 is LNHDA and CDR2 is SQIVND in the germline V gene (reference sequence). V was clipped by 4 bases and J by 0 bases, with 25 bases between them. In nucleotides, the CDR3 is TGTGCCAGTAGTAGGCGTCGACGTAGGGGGGGGACAAACTCCTACAATGAGCAGTTCTTC. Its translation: CASSRRRRRGGTNSYNEQFF.

This chain's CDR3 is CASSRPREKLFF. In nucleotides, the CDR3 is TGTGCCAGCAGCCGCCCTCGGGAAAAACTGTTTTTT. The chain carries TRBV7-2 and TRBJ1-4, with D uncertain. The CDR3 runs 12 residues. The germline gives CDR1 SGHTA, CDR2 FQGNSA. Trimming stripped 5 bases from V and 8 bases from J, with 9 bases between.

The CDR3 loop reads CASSSPGQGARVSGELFF. In DNA form, the CDR3 reads TGTGCCAGCAGCTCGCCCGGACAGGGGGCGCGGGTTTCCGGGGAGCTGTTTTTT. The chain couples TRBV7-9 to TRBJ2-2; 11 positions match TRBD1. J gave up 6 bases and V 4 bases, and 13 bases lay outside the gene matches. Germline V gives CDR1 SEHNR, CDR2 FQNEAQ (reference sequence). The CDR3 has 18 residues.

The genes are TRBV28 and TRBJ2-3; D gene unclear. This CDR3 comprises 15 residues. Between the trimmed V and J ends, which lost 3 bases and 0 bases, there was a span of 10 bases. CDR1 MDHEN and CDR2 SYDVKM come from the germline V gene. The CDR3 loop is CASSFELPSTDTQYF. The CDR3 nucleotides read TGTGCCAGCAGTTTTGAGCTGCCAAGCACAGATACGCAGTATTTT.

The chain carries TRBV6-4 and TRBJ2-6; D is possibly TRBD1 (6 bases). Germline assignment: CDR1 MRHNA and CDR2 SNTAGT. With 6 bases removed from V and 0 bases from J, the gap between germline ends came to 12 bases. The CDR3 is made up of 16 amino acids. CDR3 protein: CASRGRGTSGANVLTF. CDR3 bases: TGTGCCAGCAGAGGAAGGGGGACCTCTGGGGCCAACGTCCTGACTTTC.

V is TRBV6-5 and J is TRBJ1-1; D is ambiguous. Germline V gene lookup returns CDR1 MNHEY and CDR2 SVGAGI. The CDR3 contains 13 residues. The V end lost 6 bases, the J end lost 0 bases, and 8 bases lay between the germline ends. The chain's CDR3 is CASRGLVNTEAFF. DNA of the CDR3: TGTGCCAGCAGGGGTCTAGTGAACACTGAAGCTTTCTTT.

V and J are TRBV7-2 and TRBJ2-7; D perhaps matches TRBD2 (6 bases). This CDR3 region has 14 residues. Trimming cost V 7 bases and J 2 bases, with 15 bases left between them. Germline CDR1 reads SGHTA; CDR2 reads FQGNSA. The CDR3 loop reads CASKPGDQPYEQYF. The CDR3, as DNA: TGTGCCAGCAAGCCGGGGGACCAACCCTACGAGCAGTACTTC. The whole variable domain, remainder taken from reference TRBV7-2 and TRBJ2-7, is GAGVSQSPSNKVTEKGKDVELRCDPISGHTALYWYRQSLGQGLEFLIYFQGNSAPDKSGLPSDRFSAERTGGSVSTLTIQRTQQEDSAVYLCASKPGDQPYEQYFGPGTRLTVT.

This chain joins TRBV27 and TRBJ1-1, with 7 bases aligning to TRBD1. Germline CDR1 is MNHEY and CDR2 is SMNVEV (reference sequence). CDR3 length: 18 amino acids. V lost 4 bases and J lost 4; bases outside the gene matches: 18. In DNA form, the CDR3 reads TGTGCCAGCAGTTCCCTCACAGGGGTGTCGGGAATGAGCACTGAAGCTTTCTTT. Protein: CASSSLTGVSGMSTEAFF.

CDR3 region: CASSPEGSSSYNEQFF. CDR3 coding DNA: TGTGCCAGCAGCCCCGAGGGCTCGAGCTCCTACAATGAGCAGTTCTTC. This chain connects TRBV9 to TRBJ2-1, with D tentatively TRBD2 (5 bases). The CDR3 extends over 16 amino acids. Per germline, CDR1 SGDLS and CDR2 YYNGEE. Between the trimmed V and J ends, which lost 4 bases and 0 bases, there was a span of 14 bases.

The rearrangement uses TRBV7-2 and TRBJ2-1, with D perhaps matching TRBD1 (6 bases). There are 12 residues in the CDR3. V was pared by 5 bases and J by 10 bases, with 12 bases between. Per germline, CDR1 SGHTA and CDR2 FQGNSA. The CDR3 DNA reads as TGTGCCAGCAGCCCAAACCAGGGGGAGCAGTTCTTC. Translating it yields CASSPNQGEQFF.

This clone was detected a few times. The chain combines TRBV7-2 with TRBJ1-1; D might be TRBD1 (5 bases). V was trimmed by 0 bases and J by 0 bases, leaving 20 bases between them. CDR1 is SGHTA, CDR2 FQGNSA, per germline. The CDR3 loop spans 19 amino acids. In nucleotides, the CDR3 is TGTGCCAGCAGCTTAGCCTACGGGGGACGCCGATCCATGAACACTGAAGCTTTCTTT. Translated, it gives CASSLAYGGRRSMNTEAFF. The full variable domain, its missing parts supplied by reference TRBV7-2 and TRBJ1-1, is GAGVSQSPSNKVTEKGKDVELRCDPISGHTALYWYRQSLGQGLEFLIYFQGNSAPDKSGLPSDRFSAERTGGSVSTLTIQRTQQEDSAVYLCASSLAYGGRRSMNTEAFFGQGTRLTVV.

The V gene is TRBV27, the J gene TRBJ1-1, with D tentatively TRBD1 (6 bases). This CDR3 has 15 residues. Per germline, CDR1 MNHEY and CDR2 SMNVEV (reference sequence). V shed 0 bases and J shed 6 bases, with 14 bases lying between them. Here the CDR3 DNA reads TGTGCCAGCAGTTTATCTCGTTCAGGGGCGTCTGAAGCTTTCTTT. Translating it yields CASSLSRSGASEAFF.

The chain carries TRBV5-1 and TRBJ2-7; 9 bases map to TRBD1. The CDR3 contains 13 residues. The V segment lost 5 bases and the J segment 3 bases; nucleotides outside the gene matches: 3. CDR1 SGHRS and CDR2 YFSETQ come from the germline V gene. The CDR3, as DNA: TGCGCCAGCAGGGGACAGGGCAACTACGAGCAGTACTTC. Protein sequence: CASRGQGNYEQYF.

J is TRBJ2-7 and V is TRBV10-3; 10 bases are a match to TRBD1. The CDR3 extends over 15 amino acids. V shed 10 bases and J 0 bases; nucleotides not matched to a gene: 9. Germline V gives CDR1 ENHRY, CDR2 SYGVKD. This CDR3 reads CATGTGARRSYEQYF. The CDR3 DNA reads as TGTGCCACGGGGACAGGGGCTCGGCGCTCCTACGAGCAGTACTTC.

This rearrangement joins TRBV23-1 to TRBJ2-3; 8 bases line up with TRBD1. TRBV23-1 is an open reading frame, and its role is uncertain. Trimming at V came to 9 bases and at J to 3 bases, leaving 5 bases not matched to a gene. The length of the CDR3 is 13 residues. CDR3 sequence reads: CASSGGATDTQYF. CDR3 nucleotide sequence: TGCGCCAGTTCAGGGGGCGCGACAGATACGCAGTATTTT.

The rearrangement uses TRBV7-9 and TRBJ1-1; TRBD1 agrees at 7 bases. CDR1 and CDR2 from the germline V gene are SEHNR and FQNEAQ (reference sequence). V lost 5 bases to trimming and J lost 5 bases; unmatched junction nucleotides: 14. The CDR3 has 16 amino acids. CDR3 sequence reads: CASSPPSPGQPTEAFF. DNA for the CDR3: TGTGCCAGCAGCCCCCCCTCACCGGGACAGCCGACTGAAGCTTTCTTT. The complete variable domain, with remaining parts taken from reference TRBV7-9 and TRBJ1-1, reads DTGVSQNPRHKITKRGQNVTFRCDPISEHNRLYWYRQTLGQGPEFLTYFQNEAQLEKSRLLSDRFSAERPKGSFSTLEIQRTEQGDSAMYLCASSPPSPGQPTEAFFGQGTRLTVV.

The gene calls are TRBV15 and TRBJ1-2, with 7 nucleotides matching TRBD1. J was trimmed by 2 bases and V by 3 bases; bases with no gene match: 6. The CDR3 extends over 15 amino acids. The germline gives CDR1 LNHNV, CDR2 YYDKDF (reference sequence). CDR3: CATSSDREWNYGYTF. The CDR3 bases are TGTGCCACCAGCAGCGACAGGGAGTGGAACTATGGCTACACCTTC.

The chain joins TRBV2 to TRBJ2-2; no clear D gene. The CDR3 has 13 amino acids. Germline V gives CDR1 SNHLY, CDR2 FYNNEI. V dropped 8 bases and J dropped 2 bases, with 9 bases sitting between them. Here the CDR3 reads CASDIYNTGELFF. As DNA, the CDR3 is TGTGCCAGCGACATTTACAACACCGGGGAGCTGTTTTTT.

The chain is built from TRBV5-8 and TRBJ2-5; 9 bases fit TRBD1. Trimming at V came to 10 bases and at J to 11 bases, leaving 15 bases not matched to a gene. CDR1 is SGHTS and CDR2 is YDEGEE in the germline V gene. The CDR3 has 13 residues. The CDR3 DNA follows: TGTGCCGGGGACAGGGATGGAGTCGGGGAGCAGTACTTC. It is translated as CAGDRDGVGEQYF.

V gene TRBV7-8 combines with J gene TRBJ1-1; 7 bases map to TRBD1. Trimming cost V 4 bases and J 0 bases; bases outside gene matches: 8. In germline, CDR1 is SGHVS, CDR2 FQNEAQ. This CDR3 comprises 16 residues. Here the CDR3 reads CASSSEQGSLNTEAFF. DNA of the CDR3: TGTGCCAGCAGCTCGGAACAGGGGTCCCTGAACACTGAAGCTTTCTTT.

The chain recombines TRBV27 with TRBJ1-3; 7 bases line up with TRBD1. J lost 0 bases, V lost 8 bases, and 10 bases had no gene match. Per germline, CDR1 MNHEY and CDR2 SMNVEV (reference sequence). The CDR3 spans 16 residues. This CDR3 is CASGRQGLSSGNTIYF. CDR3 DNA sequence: TGTGCCAGCGGAAGACAGGGCTTAAGCTCTGGAAACACCATATATTTT.

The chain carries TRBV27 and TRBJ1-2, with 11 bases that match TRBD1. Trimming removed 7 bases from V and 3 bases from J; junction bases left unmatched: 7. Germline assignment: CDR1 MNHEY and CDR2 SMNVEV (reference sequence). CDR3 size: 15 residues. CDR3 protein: CASKDRGRGDYGYTF. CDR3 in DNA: TGTGCCAGCAAGGACAGGGGGCGTGGGGACTATGGCTACACCTTC.

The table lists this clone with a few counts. The CDR3 bases are TGCGCCAGCAGCCAAGGAGGCGGGACCTACTCCTACGAGCAGTACTTC. Translated: CASSQGGGTYSYEQYF. The chain carries TRBV4-3 and TRBJ2-7; D is perhaps TRBD2 (6 bases). The length of the CDR3 is 16 residues. The V end was cut by 1 base, the J end by 0 bases, with 13 bases between. CDR1 is LGHNA and CDR2 is YSLEER in the germline V gene.

In DNA, the CDR3 is TGTGCCAGCAGCCCAACCGGGACAGGGGGCGCAGATACGCAGTATTTT. Translating it yields CASSPTGTGGADTQYF. The chain recombines TRBV28 with TRBJ2-3; 12 bases fit TRBD1. Germline trimming cut 6 bases from V and 4 bases from J; bases unmatched to any gene: 8. Germline V gives CDR1 MDHEN, CDR2 SYDVKM. The CDR3 is 16 amino acids. The whole variable domain, filled in from reference TRBV28 and TRBJ2-3, reads DVKVTQSSRYLVKRTGEKVFLECVQDMDHENMFWYRQDPGLGLRLIYFSYDVKMKEKGDIPEGYSVSREKKERFSLILESASTNQTSMYLCASSPTGTGGADTQYFGPGTRLTVL.

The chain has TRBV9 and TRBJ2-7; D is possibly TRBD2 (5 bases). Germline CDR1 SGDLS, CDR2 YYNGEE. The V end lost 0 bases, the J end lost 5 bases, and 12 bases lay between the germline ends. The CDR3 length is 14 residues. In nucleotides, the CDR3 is TGTGCCAGCAGCGTAGCGGGGTTCTTGGACGAGCAGTACTTC. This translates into CASSVAGFLDEQYF. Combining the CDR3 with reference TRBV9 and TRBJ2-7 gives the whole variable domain DSGVTQTPKHLITATGQRVTLRCSPRSGDLSVYWYQQSLDQGLQFLIQYYNGEERAKGNILERFSAQQFPDLHSELNLSSLELGDSALYFCASSVAGFLDEQYFGPGTRLTVT.